The 30 T cell receptor beta chains below were found in one sample sequenced in a study of Ad26.COV2.S vaccination and SARS-CoV-2 variants. The treatment here: 19 received Ad26.COV2.S at low or high dose, single or two shots; roughly 5 received placebo; per-sample allocation not given. The investigators took samples on day 63 after the first vaccine or placebo injection. Generated by immunoSEQ multiplex PCR, the TCRdb table keeps only in-frame clones and is missing some. Altogether about 350,000 clones are present, around 84% being singletons, with the ten largest covering 3% to 4%. This material consisted of peripheral blood, taken in a trial of Ad26.COV2.S vaccine versus placebo. These receptors were taken from a person aged 18-65 years who received the Ad26.COV2.S COVID-19 vaccine or a placebo.

J is TRBJ1-1 and V is TRBV27; TRBD1 matches 8 bases. The length of the CDR3 is 12 residues. Trimming took 7 bases from V and 9 from J; bases not matched to a gene: 7. CDR1 is MNHEY, CDR2 SMNVEV, per germline (reference sequence). DNA for the CDR3: TGTGCCAGCAAATTAGGACAGGGTAAAGCTTTCTTT. Its protein is CASKLGQGKAFF.

The chain employs TRBV12-3 or TRBV12-4 and TRBJ1-4; D gene ambiguous. The length of the CDR3 is 12 residues. Deletions cut 3 bases from V and 6 bases from J, with 5 bases between. The CDR3 DNA follows: TGTGCCAGCAGTTTCCAATATGAAAAACTGTTTTTT. Translated, it gives CASSFQYEKLFF.

This clone was found a few times. The rearrangement uses TRBV4-1 and TRBJ2-1; 12 nucleotides align to TRBD2. CDR1 is MGHRA and CDR2 is YSYEKL in the germline V gene. This CDR3 has 19 amino acids. J lost 3 bases, V lost 1 base, and 10 bases had no gene match. CDR3 DNA sequence: TGCGCCAGCAGCCAAGGAAGTTGGCTAGCGGGAGGGAACTACAATGAGCAGTTCTTC. Translating gives CASSQGSWLAGGNYNEQFF.

J is TRBJ2-5 and V is TRBV3-1 (or the pseudogene TRBV3-2), with 8 bases lining up with TRBD2. The junction had 9 bases not matched to a gene; V was cut back by 5 bases and J by 4 bases. Germline assignment: CDR1 LGHDT and CDR2 YNNKEL (reference sequence). This CDR3 has 15 residues. DNA for the CDR3: TGTGCCAGCAGCACTACGGGGGGGGCAGGAGAGACCCAGTACTTC. It is translated as CASSTTGGAGETQYF.

This clone turned up a few times. This chain joins TRBV9 and TRBJ2-2, with 10 bases that match TRBD1. Germline assignment: CDR1 SGDLS and CDR2 YYNGEE. The CDR3 spans 16 residues. V dropped 4 bases and J dropped 5; count of bases not matched to a gene: 8. The CDR3 bases are TGTGCCAGCAGCAGCGGACAGGGGGGATTAACCGGGGAGCTGTTTTTT. Its translation: CASSSGQGGLTGELFF.

The chain links TRBV12-3 or TRBV12-4 to TRBJ2-7, with D maybe TRBD1 (5 bases). CDR3 length: 13 amino acids. V lost 1 base, J lost 5 bases, and 9 bases lay in between. CDR3 DNA sequence: TGTGCCAGCAGTTTAGAGGGGTGGCACGAGCAGTACTTC. It translates to CASSLEGWHEQYF.

This sequence joins TRBV5-1 and TRBJ1-4; D is perhaps TRBD1 (6 bases). Per germline, CDR1 SGHRS and CDR2 YFSETQ. Trimming left V 4 bases short and J 5 bases short, with 9 bases between. This CDR3 contains 13 residues. CDR3 nucleotide sequence: TGCGCCAGCAGCCCCGGGGGCAATGAAAAACTGTTTTTT. This gives the protein CASSPGGNEKLFF.

This clone was detected once. The chain recombines TRBV4-3 with TRBJ1-6; D ambiguous. Germline assignment: CDR1 LGHNA and CDR2 YSLEER. V was pared by 5 bases and J by 7 bases, with 18 bases between. This CDR3 comprises 16 residues. CDR3 amino acids: CASSVLGGIPNSPLHF. The CDR3 DNA follows: TGCGCCAGCAGCGTTTTAGGAGGGATCCCCAATTCACCCCTCCACTTT.

The chain combines TRBV6-5 with TRBJ2-1; a weak D match, TRBD1 (5 bases). The CDR3 contains 15 residues. V gave up 11 bases and J gave up 2 bases, with 19 bases separating them. The V gene's germline CDR1 is MNHEY and CDR2 SVGAGI. Here the CDR3 DNA reads TGTGCCGCCAGGTTAGGGAAAGGGGCCTACAATGAGCAGTTCTTC. It codes for CAARLGKGAYNEQFF.

This rearrangement joins TRBV7-2 to TRBJ2-2; 7 bases align to TRBD1. V was clipped by 2 bases and J by 4 bases; unmatched bases: 4. This CDR3 spans 15 amino acids. Germline CDR1 and CDR2: SGHTA and FQGNSA. CDR3 in DNA: TGTGCCAGCAGCTTACGTGACAGGGTCACCGGGGAGCTGTTTTTT. It is translated as CASSLRDRVTGELFF.

This sequence joins TRBV19 and TRBJ1-5; D might be TRBD1 (5 bases). CDR3 length equals 13 residues. Germline loops: CDR1 LNHDA, CDR2 SQIVND (reference sequence). Trimming removed 10 bases at V and 5 bases at J, with 15 bases between. The DNA of the CDR3 is TGTGCCATAAGTGACGGGGGATATCAGCCCCAGCATTTT. It translates to CAISDGGYQPQHF.

The V gene is TRBV3-1 (or the pseudogene TRBV3-2), the J gene TRBJ2-1; D is unresolved. The V end lost 4 bases, the J end lost 0 bases, and 10 bases lay between the germline ends. CDR1 is LGHDT and CDR2 is YNNKEL in the germline V gene (reference sequence). The CDR3 extends over 15 amino acids. CDR3 in DNA: TGTGCCAGCAGCCTCCGGCCAGTCTCCTACAATGAGCAGTTCTTC. Protein product: CASSLRPVSYNEQFF.

V usage is TRBV10-3 and J usage is TRBJ2-3; 11 bases agree with TRBD2. This CDR3 contains 15 residues. CDR1 is ENHRY, CDR2 SYGVKD, per germline. V trimming: 7 bases; J trimming: 2 bases; junction bases outside the gene matches: 5. The CDR3 spells CAIKKLAGDTDTQYF. In DNA, the CDR3 is TGTGCCATCAAGAAACTAGCGGGGGACACAGATACGCAGTATTTT.

The CDR3 sequence: CASSLSLPYEQYF. In nucleotides, the CDR3 is TGTGCCAGCAGTTTATCCCTCCCCTACGAGCAGTACTTC. V gene TRBV28 combines with J gene TRBJ2-7; no firm D call. Germline loops: CDR1 MDHEN, CDR2 SYDVKM. The V end was cut by 1 base, the J end by 2 bases, with 6 bases between. CDR3 length equals 13 residues. The full variable domain, with the rest looked up from reference TRBV28 and TRBJ2-7, is DVKVTQSSRYLVKRTGEKVFLECVQDMDHENMFWYRQDPGLGLRLIYFSYDVKMKEKGDIPEGYSVSREKKERFSLILESASTNQTSMYLCASSLSLPYEQYFGPGTRLTVT.

This clone was seen ten or more times. The J gene is TRBJ1-5, the V gene TRBV27; D might be TRBD1 (6 bases). This CDR3 contains 14 residues. Germline V gene data show CDR1 as MNHEY and CDR2 as SMNVEV (reference sequence). V was clipped by 2 bases and J by 7 bases, with 12 bases between them. Here the CDR3 reads CASSLKGDGQPQHF. The CDR3 DNA sequence: TGTGCCAGCAGTTTAAAGGGGGACGGGCAGCCCCAGCATTTT.

The V call is TRBV10-1, the J call TRBJ1-6; D unclear. This CDR3 is 14 amino acids long. Germline CDR1 is WNHNN and CDR2 is SYGVQD (reference sequence). V lost 3 bases and J lost 5, with 8 bases in between. CDR3 DNA sequence: TGCGCCAGCAGTGAACCGGGGAATAATTCACCCCTCCACTTT. This sequence encodes CASSEPGNNSPLHF.

The chain uses TRBV7-8 and TRBJ1-4; maybe TRBD1 (5 bases). There are 15 residues in the CDR3. V lost 2 bases to trimming and J lost 4 bases, with 11 bases between them. CDR1 and CDR2 (germline): SGHVS, FQNEAQ. Written as DNA, the CDR3 is TGTGCCAGCAGCTTAATCGGGGGGGGTAATGAAAAACTGTTTTTT. Amino acid sequence: CASSLIGGGNEKLFF.

The rearrangement uses TRBV13 and TRBJ2-7; TRBD2 might be the D (5 bases). The germline V gene has CDR1 PRHDT and CDR2 FYEKMQ (reference sequence). There are 17 residues in the CDR3. Trimming removed 0 bases from V and 5 bases from J, with 20 bases in between. CDR3 bases: TGTGCCAGCAGCTTAGGCGGGGTACGAAAGGCTTTGCACGAGCAGTACTTC. The encoded protein is CASSLGGVRKALHEQYF. Combining the CDR3 with reference TRBV13 and TRBJ2-7 gives the whole variable domain AAGVIQSPRHLIKEKRETATLKCYPIPRHDTVYWYQQGPGQDPQFLISFYEKMQSDKGSIPDRFSAQQFSDYHSELNMSSLELGDSALYFCASSLGGVRKALHEQYFGPGTRLTVT.

This chain connects TRBV3-1 (or the pseudogene TRBV3-2) to TRBJ1-4; no clear D gene. The CDR3 spans 13 residues. Germline CDR1 and CDR2: LGHDT and YNNKEL (reference sequence). V lost 4 bases, J lost 0 bases, and 3 bases lay in between. The CDR3 nucleotides are TGTGCCAGCAGCCGAACAACTAATGAAAAACTGTTTTTT. Residues: CASSRTTNEKLFF.

The V gene is TRBV5-1, the J gene TRBJ2-3; maybe TRBD1 (6 bases). The ends were cut back, 0 bases at V and 1 base at J, with 9 bases in the middle. The CDR3 covers 15 residues. CDR1 is SGHRS and CDR2 is YFSETQ in the germline V gene. The CDR3 bases are TGCGCCAGCAGCTTGGTACCAGGGGGCACAGATACGCAGTATTTT. This sequence encodes CASSLVPGGTDTQYF.

CDR3 DNA: TGTGCCAGCAGCCTAGAAGGGGCAGGGGTCCCAGATACGCAGTATTTT. Encoded protein: CASSLEGAGVPDTQYF. V usage is TRBV4-2 and J usage is TRBJ2-3, with a possible D match to TRBD1 (6 bases). CDR1 is LGHNA, CDR2 YNFKEQ, per germline. The CDR3 contains 16 residues. V lost 4 bases, J lost 4 bases, and 18 bases lay in between.

The chain has TRBV19 and TRBJ1-3; TRBD1 matches at 8 bases. CDR1 and CDR2 from the germline V gene are LNHDA and SQIVND (reference sequence). The junction had 8 bases not matched to a gene; V was cut back by 10 bases and J by 0 bases. The CDR3 length is 15 residues. Written as DNA, the CDR3 is TGTGCCATCCCGGGACAGGCCCGCTCTGGAAACACCATATATTTT. Translated, it gives CAIPGQARSGNTIYF.

This clone was seen once. The V gene is TRBV5-1, the J gene TRBJ2-5, with 8 bases that match TRBD2. The V gene's germline CDR1 is SGHRS and CDR2 YFSETQ. There are 16 residues in the CDR3. Trimming cost V 4 bases and J 2 bases; bases outside gene matches: 10. The CDR3 DNA follows: TGCGCCAGCAGCCCGCTAGCGGGCCCGGTTCAAGAGACCCAGTACTTC. Translating it yields CASSPLAGPVQETQYF.

J is TRBJ1-2 and V is TRBV27, with a tentative D call TRBD1 (6 bases). In germline, CDR1 is MNHEY, CDR2 SMNVEV (reference sequence). V was clipped by 5 bases and J by 8 bases, with 18 bases between them. The CDR3 consists of 14 residues. The CDR3 DNA sequence: TGTGCCAGCAGTCCACAGGGAGTCTACGGCGGCTACACCTTC. Translating gives CASSPQGVYGGYTF.

This chain links TRBV28 with TRBJ1-2; D is uncertain. Germline assignment: CDR1 MDHEN and CDR2 SYDVKM. Trimming left V 7 bases short and J 8 bases short, with 11 bases between. The CDR3 is 11 residues long. DNA of the CDR3: TGTGCCAGCACGGGGTACGAAGGCTACACCTTC. Residues: CASTGYEGYTF.

This chain's CDR3 is CASRGSWDTIYF. Written as DNA, the CDR3 is TGTGCCAGCAGAGGCAGCTGGGACACCATATATTTT. The chain recombines TRBV27 with TRBJ1-3; D ambiguous. The CDR3 has 12 residues. CDR1 and CDR2 from the germline V gene are MNHEY and SMNVEV (reference sequence). Trimming removed 6 bases at V and 8 bases at J, with 11 bases between.

This chain's CDR3 is CASSQGATSGGLETQYF. The DNA for the CDR3 is TGCGCCAGCAGCCAAGGGGCGACTAGCGGGGGGTTGGAGACCCAGTACTTC. This rearrangement joins TRBV4-3 to TRBJ2-5; 13 nucleotides agree with TRBD2. Trimming at V came to 1 base and at J to 5 bases, leaving 7 bases not matched to a gene. Germline CDR1 reads LGHNA; CDR2 reads YSLEER. The CDR3 has 17 amino acids.

This clone was seen only a few times. The rearrangement uses TRBV24-1 and TRBJ2-5; 7 bases are a match to TRBD1. The CDR3 runs to 16 residues. The J segment lost 2 bases and the V segment lost 3 bases, leaving 8 bases of the junction unmatched. Germline assignment: CDR1 KGHDR and CDR2 SFDVKD. CDR3 in DNA: TGTGCCACCAGTGATCTAACCCGGGACAGTCAAGAGACCCAGTACTTC. As protein: CATSDLTRDSQETQYF.

The chain couples TRBV10-3 to TRBJ2-5; 9 nucleotides match TRBD1. The CDR3 is made up of 12 amino acids. V shed 8 bases, J shed 5 bases, and the junction held 3 bases outside the gene matches. CDR1 and CDR2 from the germline V gene are ENHRY and SYGVKD. The CDR3 DNA sequence: TGTGCCATCGCCGGGACAGGGGAGACCCAGTACTTC. This codes for CAIAGTGETQYF.

V and J are TRBV2 and TRBJ1-1; D is ambiguous. V gave up 10 bases and J gave up 4 bases, with 10 bases separating them. Germline CDR1 and CDR2: SNHLY and FYNNEI. The CDR3 runs to 11 residues. CDR3 sequence reads: CATRLSTEAFF. CDR3 DNA sequence: TGTGCCACCCGTCTCAGCACTGAAGCTTTCTTT.